The clone carrying this TCR beta chain was seen only once. The data stem from a study of PD-1 blockade in mismatch repair-deficient tumors. The V gene lost 6 bases and the J gene lost 1 base, with 12 bases spanning the gap. CDR1 SEHNR and CDR2 FQNEAQ come from the germline V gene (reference sequence). The CDR3 has 15 amino acids. Profiled with immunoSEQ multiplex PCR; TCRdb holds only in-frame clones, not every one. Of some 110,000 clones listed, around three quarters are singletons. The chain carries TRBV7-9 and TRBJ1-4; tentatively, D is TRBD1 (6 bases). The receptor was derived from an adult with mismatch repair-deficient cancer. The sequencing used peripheral blood, collected more than 58 weeks after starting pembrolizumab. CDR3 in amino acids: CASRGDRLTNEKLFF. DNA of the CDR3: TGTGCCAGCAGGGGAGACAGGTTAACTAATGAAAAACTGTTTTTT.